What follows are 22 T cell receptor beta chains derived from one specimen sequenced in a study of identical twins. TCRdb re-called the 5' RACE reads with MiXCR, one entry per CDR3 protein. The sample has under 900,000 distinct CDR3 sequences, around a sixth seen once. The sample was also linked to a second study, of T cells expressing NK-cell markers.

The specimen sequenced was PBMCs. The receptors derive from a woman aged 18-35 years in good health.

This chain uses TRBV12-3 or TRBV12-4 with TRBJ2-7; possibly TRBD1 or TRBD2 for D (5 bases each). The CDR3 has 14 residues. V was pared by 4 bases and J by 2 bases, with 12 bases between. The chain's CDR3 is CASSSRDLAYEQYF. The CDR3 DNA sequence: TGTGCCAGCAGTTCCCGGGACCTCGCCTACGAGCAGTACTTC.

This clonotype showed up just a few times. In nucleotides, the CDR3 is TGCGCCAGCAGCCCGAACTCAGGGGTGGATACGCAGTATTTT. Amino acids: CASSPNSGVDTQYF. The gene calls are TRBV5-1 and TRBJ2-3; the D gene is possibly TRBD1 (6 bases). The V gene's germline CDR1 is SGHRS and CDR2 YFSETQ. V shed 4 bases and J shed 6 bases, with 15 bases lying between them. This CDR3 is 14 amino acids long.

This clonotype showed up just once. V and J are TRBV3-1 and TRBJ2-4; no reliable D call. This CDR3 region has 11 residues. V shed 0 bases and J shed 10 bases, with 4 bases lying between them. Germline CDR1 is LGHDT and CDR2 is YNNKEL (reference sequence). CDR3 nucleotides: TGTGCCAGCAGCCAAGATCGGATTCAGTACTTC. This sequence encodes CASSQDRIQYF.

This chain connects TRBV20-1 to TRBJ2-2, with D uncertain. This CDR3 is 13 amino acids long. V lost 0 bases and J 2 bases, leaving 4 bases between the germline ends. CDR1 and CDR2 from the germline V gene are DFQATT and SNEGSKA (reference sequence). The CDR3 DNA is TGCAGTGCTAGAGACAAAAACACCGGGGAGCTGTTTTTT. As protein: CSARDKNTGELFF.

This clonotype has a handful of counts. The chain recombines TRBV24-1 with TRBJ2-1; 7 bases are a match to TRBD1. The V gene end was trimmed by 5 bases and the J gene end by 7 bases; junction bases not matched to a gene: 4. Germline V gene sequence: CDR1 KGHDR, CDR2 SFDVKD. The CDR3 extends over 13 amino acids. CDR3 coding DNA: TGTGCCACCAGTGGTCAGACAGGGAATGAGCAGTTCTTC. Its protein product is CATSGQTGNEQFF.

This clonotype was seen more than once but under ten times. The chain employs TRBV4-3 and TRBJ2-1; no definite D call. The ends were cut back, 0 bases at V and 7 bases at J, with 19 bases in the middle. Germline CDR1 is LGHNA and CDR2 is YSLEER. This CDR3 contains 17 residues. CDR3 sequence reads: CASSQEGWNSARNEQFF. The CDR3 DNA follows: TGCGCCAGCAGCCAAGAGGGGTGGAACTCCGCTAGGAATGAGCAGTTCTTC.

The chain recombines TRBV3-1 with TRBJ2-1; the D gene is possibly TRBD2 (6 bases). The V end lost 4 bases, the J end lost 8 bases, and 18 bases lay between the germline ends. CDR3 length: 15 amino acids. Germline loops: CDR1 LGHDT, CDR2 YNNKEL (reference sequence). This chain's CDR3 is CASSPPGLLAHEQFF. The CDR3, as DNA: TGTGCCAGCAGCCCGCCGGGACTCCTCGCCCATGAGCAGTTCTTC.

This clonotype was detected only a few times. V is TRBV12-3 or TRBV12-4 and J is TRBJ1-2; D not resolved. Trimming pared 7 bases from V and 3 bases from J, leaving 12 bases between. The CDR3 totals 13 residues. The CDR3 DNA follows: TGTGCCAGCACCCACGCCCCTTACTATGGCTACACCTTC. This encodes CASTHAPYYGYTF.

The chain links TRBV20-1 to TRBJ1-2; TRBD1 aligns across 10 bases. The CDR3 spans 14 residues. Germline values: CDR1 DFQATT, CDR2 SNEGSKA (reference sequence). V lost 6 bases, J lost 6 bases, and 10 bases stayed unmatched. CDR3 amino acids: CSAERGGQGNGYTF. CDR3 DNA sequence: TGCAGTGCGGAAAGAGGGGGACAGGGGAATGGCTACACCTTC.

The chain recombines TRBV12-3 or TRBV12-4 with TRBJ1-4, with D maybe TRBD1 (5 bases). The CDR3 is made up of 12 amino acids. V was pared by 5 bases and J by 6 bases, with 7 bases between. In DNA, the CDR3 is TGTGCCAGCAGTGGGGGGGATGAAAAACTGTTTTTT. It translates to CASSGGDEKLFF.

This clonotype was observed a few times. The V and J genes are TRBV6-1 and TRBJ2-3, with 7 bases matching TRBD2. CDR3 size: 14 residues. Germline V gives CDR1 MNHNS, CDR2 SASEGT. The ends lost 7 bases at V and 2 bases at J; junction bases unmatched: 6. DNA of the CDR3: TGTGCCAGCACCAATAGCGGGCCCACAGATACGCAGTATTTT. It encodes CASTNSGPTDTQYF.

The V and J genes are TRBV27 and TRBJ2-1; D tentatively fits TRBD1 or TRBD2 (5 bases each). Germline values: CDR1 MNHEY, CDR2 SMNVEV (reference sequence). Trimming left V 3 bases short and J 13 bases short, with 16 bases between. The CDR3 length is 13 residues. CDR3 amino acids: CASSLGTVGYQFF. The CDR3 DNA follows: TGTGCCAGCAGTTTGGGGACGGTGGGATATCAGTTCTTC.

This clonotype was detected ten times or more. The CDR3 here is CASSSSGSTQYF. DNA of the CDR3: TGTGCCAGCAGCTCATCCGGCTCTACGCAGTATTTT. The J gene is TRBJ2-3, the V gene TRBV7-2; D is unresolved. This CDR3 is 12 amino acids long. CDR1 and CDR2 from the germline V gene are SGHTA and FQGNSA. Trimming took off 4 bases at V and 8 bases at J, with 10 bases between the two ends. Filled out from reference TRBV7-2 and TRBJ2-3, the complete variable domain reads GAGVSQSPSNKVTEKGKDVELRCDPISGHTALYWYRQSLGQGLEFLIYFQGNSAPDKSGLPSDRFSAERTGGSVSTLTIQRTQQEDSAVYLCASSSSGSTQYFGPGTRLTVL.

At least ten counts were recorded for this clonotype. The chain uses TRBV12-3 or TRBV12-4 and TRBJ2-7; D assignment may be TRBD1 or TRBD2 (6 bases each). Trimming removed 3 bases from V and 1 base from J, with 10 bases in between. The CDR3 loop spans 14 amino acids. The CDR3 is CASSFGGHSYEQYF. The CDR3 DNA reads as TGTGCCAGCAGTTTTGGGGGGCATTCCTACGAGCAGTACTTC.

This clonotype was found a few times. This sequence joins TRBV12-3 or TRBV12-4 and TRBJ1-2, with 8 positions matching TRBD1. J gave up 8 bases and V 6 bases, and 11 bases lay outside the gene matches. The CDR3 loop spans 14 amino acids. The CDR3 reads CASRKLGQGGGYTF. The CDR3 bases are TGTGCCAGCAGGAAGCTAGGACAGGGTGGCGGCTACACCTTC.

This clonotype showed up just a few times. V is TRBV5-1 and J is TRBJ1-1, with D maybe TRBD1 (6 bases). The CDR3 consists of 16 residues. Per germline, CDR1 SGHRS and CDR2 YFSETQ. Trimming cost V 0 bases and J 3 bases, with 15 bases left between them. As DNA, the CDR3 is TGCGCCAGCAGCTTGGACAGGGACGTAGCGGACACTGAAGCTTTCTTT. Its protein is CASSLDRDVADTEAFF. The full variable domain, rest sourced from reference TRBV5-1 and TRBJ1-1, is KAGVTQTPRYLIKTRGQQVTLSCSPISGHRSVSWYQQTPGQGLQFLFEYFSETQRNKGNFPGRFSGRQFSNSRSEMNVSTLELGDSALYLCASSLDRDVADTEAFFGQGTRLTVV.

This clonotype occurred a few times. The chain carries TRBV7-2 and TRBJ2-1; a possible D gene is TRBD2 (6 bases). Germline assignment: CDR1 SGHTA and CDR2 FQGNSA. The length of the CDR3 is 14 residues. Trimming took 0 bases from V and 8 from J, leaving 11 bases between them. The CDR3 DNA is TGTGCCAGCAGCTTAGCTGGCGGGAATCATGAGCAGTTCTTC. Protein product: CASSLAGGNHEQFF.

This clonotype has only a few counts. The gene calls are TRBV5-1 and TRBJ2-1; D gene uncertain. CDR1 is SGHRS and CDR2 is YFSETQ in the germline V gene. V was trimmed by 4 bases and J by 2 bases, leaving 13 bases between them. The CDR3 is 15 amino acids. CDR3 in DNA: TGCGCCAGCAGCCTGACCCTAAGTCCCTACAATGAGCAGTTCTTC. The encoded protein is CASSLTLSPYNEQFF.

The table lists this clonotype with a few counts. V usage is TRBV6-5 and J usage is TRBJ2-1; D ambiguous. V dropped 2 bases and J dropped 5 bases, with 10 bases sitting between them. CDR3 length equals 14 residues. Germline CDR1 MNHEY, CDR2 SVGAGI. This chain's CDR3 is CASSYDPDHNEQFF. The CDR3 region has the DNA TGTGCCAGCAGTTACGATCCTGATCACAATGAGCAGTTCTTC.

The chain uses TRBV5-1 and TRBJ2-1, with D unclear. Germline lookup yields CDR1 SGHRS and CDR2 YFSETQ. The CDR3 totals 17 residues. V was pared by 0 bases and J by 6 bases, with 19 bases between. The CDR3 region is CASSLAFSALDGNEQFF. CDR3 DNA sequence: TGCGCCAGCAGCTTGGCCTTCTCAGCGCTAGACGGCAATGAGCAGTTCTTC.

As DNA, the CDR3 is TGCGCCAGCAGCCGGCTGGGGGGCGGTAGCACAGATACGCAGTATTTT. This translates into CASSRLGGGSTDTQYF. This chain links TRBV5-1 with TRBJ2-3; either TRBD1 or TRBD2 may fit D (6 bases each). V dropped 4 bases and J dropped 0 bases, with 15 bases sitting between them. CDR1 is SGHRS, CDR2 YFSETQ, per germline. The CDR3 loop spans 16 amino acids.

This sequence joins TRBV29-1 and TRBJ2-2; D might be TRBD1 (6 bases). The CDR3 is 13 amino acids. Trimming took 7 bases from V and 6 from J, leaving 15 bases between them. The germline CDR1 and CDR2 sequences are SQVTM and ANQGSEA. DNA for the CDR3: TGCAGCGCCGTAGGGGGTTCGGCCGGGGAGCTGTTTTTT. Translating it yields CSAVGGSAGELFF.